This T cell receptor beta chain was captured in a study of T cell repertoires in cytomegalovirus infection. About the study: Recently identified HLA-C-restricted CMV epitopes and well-studied HLA-B-restricted CMV epitopes were used by the study. Findings and caveats of the study: Accumulated public TCR beta family frequency recognized individuals carrying CMV together with the relevant HLA.

MiXCR, run by TCRdb on the reads, gives a single entry per CDR3 protein. This table holds 100,000 to 150,000 distinct CDR3 sequences, 32% found once. The CDR3 consists of 15 residues. The V and J ends lost 10 bases and 3 bases respectively, with 22 bases between them. The germline V gene encodes CDR1 SGHTA and CDR2 FQGNSA. This clonotype was found a few times. Its antigen is not identified. This sample comprised CD8+ T cells from cultured PBMCs, obtained from culture after CMV antigen stimulation. This receptor was taken from a human donor in good health (CMV status not recorded). Some clones in this sample may be carry-over from other donors' samples. The rearrangement uses TRBV7-2 and TRBJ2-7, with D possibly being TRBD2 (5 bases). CDR3: CATAYRAGGNYEQYF. CDR3 coding DNA: TGTGCCACCGCGTACCGGGCGGGCGGCAACTACGAGCAGTACTTC.